Listed below are T cell receptor beta chains from one sample, sequenced in a study of OX40 agonist ivuxolimab in advanced cancers. The table came from immunoSEQ multiplex PCR; TCRdb's copy has only in-frame clones and leaves some out. The profile shows 85,000 to 100,000 clones, 90% to 95% of them singletons. The source was CD4+ or CD8+ T cells sorted from blood, collected in a trial of the OX40 agonist ivuxolimab. Receptors originate from an adult with an advanced solid tumor such as melanoma, head and neck, liver or kidney cancer. Each CDR3 is given with its conserved first and last residue. The order of the fields is V gene, D gene, J gene, clone size, CDR3 protein, CDR3 DNA. The D gene is left open where the match is weak. Only some rows state a clone size, as once, few, many or a class for expanded clones.

TRBV18	-	TRBJ1-1	-	CASSATYGRGDTEAFF	TGTGCCAGCTCGGCTACCTATGGCAGGGGCGACACTGAAGCTTTCTTT
TRBV2	TRBD1	TRBJ1-4	-	CASNRDRSNEKLFF	TGTGCCAGCAATCGGGACAGATCAAATGAAAAACTGTTTTTT
TRBV5-5	-	TRBJ2-2	-	CASSLGQRLNTGELFF	TGTGCCAGCAGCTTGGGGCAGAGATTGAACACCGGGGAGCTGTTTTTT
TRBV7-2	-	TRBJ2-1	-	CASSLGGLPYNEQFF	TGTGCCAGCAGCTTAGGTGGACTTCCTTACAATGAGCAGTTCTTC
TRBV5-6	-	TRBJ2-5	-	CASSRGGFQETQYF	TGTGCCAGCAGCCGCGGCGGGTTCCAAGAGACCCAGTACTTC
TRBV29-1	-	TRBJ1-2	-	CSVVSNYGYTF	TGCAGCGTTGTATCGAACTATGGCTACACCTTC
TRBV5-6	-	TRBJ1-1	few	CASSFNSEAFF	TGTGCCAGCAGCTTTAACTCTGAAGCTTTCTTT
TRBV30	-	TRBJ2-1	-	CAWSVLSANEQFF	TGTGCCTGGAGTGTACTGAGCGCTAACGAGCAGTTCTTC
TRBV5-4	TRBD1	TRBJ2-7	-	CASSSPGQGRFDEQYF	TGTGCCAGCAGCTCCCCGGGACAGGGGCGGTTTGACGAGCAGTACTTC
TRBV28	TRBD1	TRBJ1-4	-	CASIGVGQGWEKLFF	TGTGCCAGCATTGGGGTCGGACAGGGTTGGGAAAAACTGTTTTTT
TRBV27	TRBD1	TRBJ1-1	-	CASSQGGMVNTEAFF	TGTGCCAGCAGTCAGGGGGGGATGGTGAACACTGAAGCTTTCTTT
TRBV30	TRBD2	TRBJ2-3	-	CAWRLAGGTITDTQYF	TGTGCCTGGAGACTAGCGGGAGGGACCATAACAGATACGCAGTATTTT
TRBV5-1	-	TRBJ2-5	-	CASSLGAGERAQYF	TGCGCCAGCAGCTTGGGGGCCGGAGAGAGGGCCCAGTACTTC
TRBV13	-	TRBJ2-7	-	CASSLGLRGGREQYF	TGTGCCAGCAGCTTAGGCCTAAGGGGGGGGCGCGAGCAGTACTTC
TRBV4-3	-	TRBJ2-7	-	CASSQDRDGTYEQYF	TGCGCCAGCAGCCAAGATCGGGACGGAACCTACGAGCAGTACTTC
TRBV5-1	TRBD2	TRBJ2-7	-	CASSFQAGGSDEQYF	TGCGCCAGCAGCTTCCAAGCGGGAGGGTCCGACGAGCAGTACTTC
TRBV15	TRBD1	TRBJ2-3	-	CATSRPPQGLSTDTQYF	TGTGCCACCAGCAGACCACCACAGGGGTTGAGCACAGATACGCAGTATTTT
TRBV6-6	-	TRBJ2-7	-	CASSYSTGPRYEQYF	TGTGCCAGCAGTTACTCCACAGGGCCCCGATACGAGCAGTACTTC
TRBV5-5	TRBD1	TRBJ2-2	-	CASSLGGQGLAGELFF	TGTGCCAGCAGCTTGGGCGGACAGGGTCTCGCCGGGGAGCTGTTTTTT
TRBV7-2	-	TRBJ2-3	-	CASSLAGGPTNTQYF	TGTGCCAGCAGCTTAGCCGGAGGACCCACGAATACGCAGTATTTT
TRBV6-1	TRBD1	TRBJ1-5	once	CASSAGTAPSNQPQHF	TGTGCCAGCAGTGCCGGGACAGCTCCTAGCAATCAGCCCCAGCATTTT
TRBV10-3	TRBD1	TRBJ1-2	-	CAISDGRGLYGYTF	TGTGCCATCAGTGACGGCAGGGGGCTCTATGGCTACACCTTC
TRBV27	-	TRBJ2-5	-	CASSNNRALVETQYF	TGTGCCAGCAGTAACAATCGGGCCCTAGTGGAGACCCAGTACTTC
TRBV20-1	-	TRBJ2-7	-	CSADSSYEQYF	TGCAGTGCTGACAGTTCCTACGAGCAGTACTTC
TRBV27	-	TRBJ2-1	-	CATSWAGTSDYNEQFF	TGTGCCACCAGTTGGGCTGGGACCTCCGACTACAATGAGCAGTTCTTC
TRBV19	-	TRBJ2-5	-	CATVQGRGGQETQYF	TGTGCCACCGTACAGGGGCGCGGGGGGCAAGAGACCCAGTACTTC
TRBV29-1	TRBD1	TRBJ2-5	-	CSGGQQETQYF	TGCAGCGGGGGACAGCAAGAGACCCAGTACTTC
TRBV7-2	TRBD1	TRBJ2-7	-	CASSSQGAGEQYF	TGTGCCAGCAGCTCGCAGGGGGCAGGGGAGCAGTACTTC
TRBV11-2	-	TRBJ2-7	-	CASSLVAVEQYF	TGTGCCAGCAGCTTAGTAGCAGTCGAGCAGTACTTC
TRBV5-1	-	TRBJ2-7	-	CASSLLTGETYEQYF	TGCGCCAGCAGCTTGTTAACAGGAGAGACCTACGAGCAGTACTTC
TRBV5-6	TRBD2	TRBJ2-1	-	CASSSLAGPTYNEQFF	TGTGCCAGCAGTTCCTTAGCGGGACCAACCTACAATGAGCAGTTCTTC
TRBV5-1	TRBD2	TRBJ2-5	-	CASSFQTSGETQYF	TGCGCCAGCAGCTTTCAGACTAGCGGAGAGACCCAGTACTTC
TRBV11-2	-	TRBJ2-2	-	CASSFSTSGELFF	TGTGCCAGCAGCTTTAGCACATCCGGGGAGCTGTTTTTT
TRBV25-1	TRBD1	TRBJ2-3	-	CASSVYRGLESDTQYF	TGTGCCAGCAGTGTGTACAGGGGGCTAGAGTCAGATACGCAGTATTTT
TRBV28	-	TRBJ2-7	once	CASSLAAIVYEQYF	TGTGCCAGCAGTTTGGCGGCTATAGTCTACGAGCAGTACTTC
TRBV6-1	TRBD1	TRBJ2-2	-	CASTRDSWTGELFF	TGTGCCAGCACAAGGGACAGTTGGACCGGGGAGCTGTTTTTT
TRBV7-9	TRBD1	TRBJ1-2	-	CASSSSGGNGYTF	TGTGCCAGTAGCTCTTCAGGGGGGAATGGCTACACCTTC
TRBV6-1	-	TRBJ2-2	-	CASSDPRRISGELFF	TGTGCCAGCAGTGACCCTAGAAGGATAAGTGGGGAGCTGTTTTTT